These 30 T cell receptor beta chains share one sample of origin, sequenced in a study of T cell clonality in common variable immunodeficiency. Sequencing used immunoSEQ multiplex PCR; TCRdb keeps in-frame clones, though not all of them. This sample includes about 64,000 clones with no singletons; its ten biggest clones take up less than 2%. The sample taken for sequencing was peripheral blood mononuclear cells. The origin of the receptors is a person aged 18 to 70 in good health.

The table lists this clone with many counts. The CDR3 end is not reached by the read, which stops 3 residues before it; the germline J gene fills it in. The J gene is TRBJ2-4, the V gene TRBV19; weak D call: TRBD2 (7 bases). CDR1 and CDR2 (germline): LNHDA, SQIVND (reference sequence). V was shortened by 3 bases and J by 0 bases, with 24 bases between the two germline ends. The CDR3 covers 20 residues. The CDR3 here is CASSITHLGGASLAKNIQYF. The DNA read from the CDR3 is TGTGCCAGTAGTATTACGCATCTTGGGGGGGCCTCCTTAGCCAAAAACATT.

This clone showed up many times. The observed sequence ends 3 residues before the CDR3 terminus, with the missing tail filled in from the germline J gene. This chain uses TRBV5-6 with TRBJ2-5; 9 nucleotides match TRBD1. The CDR3 extends over 15 amino acids. V dropped 3 bases and J dropped 4; count of bases not matched to a gene: 7. Germline V gene data show CDR1 as SGHDT and CDR2 as YYEEEE. The sequenced CDR3 bases are TGTGCCAGCAGCTACGGGGGGACAGGGAGAGAGACC. It codes for CASSYGGTGRET. The whole CDR3 reads CASSYGGTGRETQYF.

In this sample, this clone turned up many times. Incomplete CDR3 DNA: TGTGCCAGCAGCCCAAATATTATGAAAGGA. Amino acid sequence: CASSPNIMKG. The entire CDR3 sequence reads CASSPNIMKGLFF. The chain joins TRBV7-9 to TRBJ1-4; D uncertain. The CDR3 end falls 3 residues outside the read, so it is completed with the germline J gene. The CDR3 runs to 13 residues. The germline V gene has CDR1 SEHNR and CDR2 FQNEAQ (reference sequence).

Ten or more counts support this clone. The sequence runs out 3 residues before the end of the CDR3; the remainder is reconstructed from the germline J gene. The V gene is TRBV19, the J gene TRBJ2-1; 8 nucleotides line up with TRBD2. Trimming at V came to 7 bases and at J to 1 base, leaving 3 bases not matched to a gene. The CDR3 is 14 residues long. The germline gives CDR1 LNHDA, CDR2 SQIVND (reference sequence). The covered CDR3 bases are TGTGCCAGTAACGCGGGGGGATCCTACAATGAG. Amino acids: CASNAGGSYNE. The whole CDR3 region reads CASNAGGSYNEQFF.

This clone was counted at least ten times. The read terminates 3 residues ahead of where the CDR3 ends, so the germline J gene completes it. Other DNA sequences within the sample encode an identical CDR3. The chain uses TRBV20-1 and TRBJ2-1; 11 positions agree with TRBD2. J gave up 3 bases and V 0 bases, and 4 bases lay outside the gene matches. The CDR3 length is 16 residues. Germline CDR1 and CDR2: DFQATT and SNEGSKA (reference sequence). The CDR3 spells CSARDLAGGDYNEQFF. CDR3 bases read: TGCAGTGCTAGAGATCTAGCGGGGGGAGACTACAATGAG.

There are a few counts of this clone. The read comes to an end 3 residues before the CDR3 does, leaving the germline J gene to fill in the end. The chain is built from TRBV7-9 and TRBJ1-1; D gene ambiguous. From germline, CDR1 is SEHNR and CDR2 FQNEAQ (reference sequence). The CDR3 length is 14 residues. CDR3 DNA, as far as it was read: TGTGCCAGCAGCTTTCTAGCGGGGAACTACGAG. Its translation: CASSFLAGNYE. The complete CDR3 reads CASSFLAGNYEAFF.

This clone was seen more than once but under ten times. With the read ending 3 residues before the CDR3 end, the germline J gene is used to fill in that end. V and J are TRBV18 and TRBJ2-1; a possible D gene is TRBD1 (6 bases). CDR3 length: 13 amino acids. V was trimmed by 3 bases and J by 4 bases, leaving 7 bases between them. Germline-derived CDR1 and CDR2 are KGHSH and LQKENI. Partial CDR3 DNA: TGTGCCAGCTCACCCGGACAGTACAATGAG. It encodes CASSPGQYNE. The full CDR3 reads CASSPGQYNEQFF.

This clone was counted ten times or more. The CDR3 is cut off 3 residues early in the read; its end comes from the germline J gene. The gene calls are TRBV5-1 and TRBJ2-3, with 7 bases identical to TRBD1. With 3 bases clipped from V and 3 bases from J, the junction kept 4 bases outside the gene matches. The V gene's germline CDR1 is SGHRS and CDR2 YFSETQ. The CDR3 contains 14 residues. The sequenced CDR3 bases are TGCGCCAGCAGCTCAGGGACAGATACAGATACG. This encodes CASSSGTDTDT. The whole CDR3 protein is CASSSGTDTDTQYF.

This clone appeared many times. The read gets to within 3 residues of the CDR3 end, and the germline J gene fills in the rest. The rearrangement links TRBV10-3 to TRBJ1-2; unclear D gene. Per the germline V gene, CDR1 is ENHRY and CDR2 is SYGVKD. The V end lost 6 bases, the J end lost 4 bases, and 15 bases lay between the germline ends. This CDR3 region has 14 residues. The CDR3 DNA, read in part, is TGTGCCATCAGGGGTCTAGACTCCACCTATGGC. Translation gives CAIRGLDSTYG. The CDR3, in full, reads CAIRGLDSTYGYTF.

At least ten counts were recorded for this clone. The CDR3 end is not reached by the read, which stops 3 residues before it; the germline J gene fills it in. The V and J genes are TRBV7-3 and TRBJ2-3; 13 nucleotides align to TRBD2. J was trimmed by 6 bases and V by 2 bases; bases with no gene match: 2. This CDR3 is 15 amino acids long. CDR1 is SGHTA, CDR2 FQGTGA, per germline. CDR3 sequence reads: CASSLGLAGADTQYF. Partial CDR3 DNA: TGTGCCAGCAGCTTAGGACTAGCGGGAGCCGATACG.

This clone was detected ten times or more. The read gets to within 3 residues of the CDR3 end, and the germline J gene fills in the rest. The chain carries TRBV14 and TRBJ2-1; D perhaps matches TRBD2 (5 bases). V lost 4 bases, J lost 0 bases, and 22 bases lay in between. CDR1 and CDR2 from the germline V gene are SGHDN and FVKESK. The CDR3 length is 19 residues. CDR3 DNA, as far as it was read: TGTGCCAGCAGCCGACTGTACTCTAGCACCCTAGGCTCCTACAATGAG. Encoded protein: CASSRLYSSTLGSYNE. The entire CDR3 is CASSRLYSSTLGSYNEQFF. Full variable domain (remainder filled in from reference TRBV14 and TRBJ2-1): EAGVTQFPSHSVIEKGQTVTLRCDPISGHDNLYWYRRVMGKEIKFLLHFVKESKQDESGMPNNRFLAERTGGTYSTLKVQPAELEDSGVYFCASSRLYSSTLGSYNEQFFGPGTRLTVL.

At least ten counts were recorded for this clone. The observed sequence ends 3 residues before the CDR3 terminus, with the missing tail filled in from the germline J gene. The chain links TRBV19 to TRBJ2-2; TRBD1 matches at 7 bases. CDR1 is LNHDA and CDR2 is SQIVND in the germline V gene (reference sequence). V lost 7 bases and J lost 4; bases outside the gene matches: 6. CDR3 length equals 14 residues. CDR3 in amino acids: CASTATGATGELFF. The DNA read from the CDR3 is TGTGCCAGTACCGCTACAGGGGCCACCGGGGAG. Filled out from reference TRBV19 and TRBJ2-2, the complete variable domain reads DGGITQSPKYLFRKEGQNVTLSCEQNLNHDAMYWYRQDPGQGLRLIYYSQIVNDFQKGDIAEGYSVSREKKESFPLTVTSAQKNPTAFYLCASTATGATGELFFGEGSRLTVL.

This clone was recorded many times. The read terminates 3 residues before the CDR3 end, so the remaining end is supplied by the germline J gene. This chain links TRBV5-1 with TRBJ2-1; a weak D match, TRBD1 (5 bases). This CDR3 region has 12 residues. Trimming stripped 5 bases from V and 4 bases from J, with 7 bases between. In germline, CDR1 is SGHRS, CDR2 YFSETQ. CDR3 DNA (partial): TGCGCCAGCAGGACAGTTTACAATGAG. It translates to CASRTVYNE. Given in full, the CDR3 is CASRTVYNEQFF.

The table lists this clone with many counts. The CDR3 end lies 3 residues beyond the end of the read and is filled in from the germline J gene. The genes are TRBV20-1 and TRBJ2-3; a possible D gene is TRBD1 (6 bases). From germline, CDR1 is DFQATT and CDR2 SNEGSKA (reference sequence). This CDR3 has 14 amino acids. Deletions cut 6 bases from V and 2 bases from J, with 15 bases between. CDR3 bases read: TGCAGTGCCCTAGACAGGAGATACACAGATACG. Amino acid sequence: CSALDRRYTDT. The whole CDR3 region reads CSALDRRYTDTQYF.

This clone occurred many times. The read halts 3 residues ahead of the CDR3 end, with the missing end drawn from the germline J gene. The V call is TRBV18, the J call TRBJ2-3; possible D gene TRBD2, 6 bases. The CDR3 length is 14 residues. With 2 bases removed from V and 5 bases from J, the gap between germline ends came to 11 bases. Germline CDR1 KGHSH, CDR2 LQKENI. The CDR3 region is CASSPWRAGDTQYF. The part of the CDR3 DNA that was read is TGTGCCAGCTCACCATGGAGGGCCGGAGATACG.

This clone was found many times. The sequence runs out 3 residues before the end of the CDR3; the remainder is reconstructed from the germline J gene. This sequence joins TRBV18 and TRBJ2-2; TRBD1 agrees at 8 bases. The V gene's germline CDR1 is KGHSH and CDR2 LQKENI. The V gene end was trimmed by 2 bases and the J gene end by 5 bases; junction bases not matched to a gene: 4. CDR3 size: 15 residues. The sequenced part of the CDR3 DNA is TGTGCCAGCTCACCAGCAGGGGGCTTAACCGGGGAG. Translation gives CASSPAGGLTGE. The full CDR3 protein reads CASSPAGGLTGELFF.

This clone was observed at least ten times. The CDR3 end lies 3 residues beyond the end of the read and is filled in from the germline J gene. The chain is built from TRBV14 and TRBJ2-5; 10 nucleotides line up with TRBD2. The CDR3 has 16 residues. Germline trimming cut 0 bases from V and 4 bases from J; bases unmatched to any gene: 5. The germline V gene encodes CDR1 SGHDN and CDR2 FVKESK. The CDR3 DNA, read in part, is TGTGCCAGCAGCCAAGATCTAGCGGGAGTGGGAGAGACC. Encoded protein: CASSQDLAGVGET. The full CDR3 protein is CASSQDLAGVGETQYF.

The sample holds many counts of this clone. The sequenced fragment ends 3 residues before the CDR3 boundary, so the rest is inferred from the germline J gene. The rearrangement uses TRBV20-1 and TRBJ2-1, with 7 positions matching TRBD2. CDR3 size: 15 residues. CDR1 is DFQATT, CDR2 SNEGSKA, per germline (reference sequence). Germline trimming cut 6 bases from V and 0 bases from J; bases unmatched to any gene: 8. The CDR3 DNA, read in part, is TGCAGTGCCCAAAGCGGGGCCCACTCCTACAATGAG. Encoded protein: CSAQSGAHSYNE. The whole CDR3 protein reads CSAQSGAHSYNEQFF.

This clone was observed at least ten times. Coverage ceases 3 residues before the CDR3 finishes, and the germline J gene fills in the end. The V gene is TRBV7-6, the J gene TRBJ2-3; 12 bases line up with TRBD2. With 7 bases clipped from V and 5 bases from J, the junction kept 13 bases outside the gene matches. The CDR3 runs 17 residues. From germline, CDR1 is SGHVS and CDR2 FNYEAQ. CDR3: CASTPETSGRGQDTQYF. The DNA read from the CDR3 is TGTGCCAGCACCCCCGAGACTAGCGGGAGAGGCCAAGATACG.

This clone was seen only a few times. The read terminates 3 residues ahead of where the CDR3 ends, so the germline J gene completes it. The J gene is TRBJ1-5, the V gene TRBV5-3; unclear D gene. TRBV5-3 is recorded as an ORF, its role being uncertain. The CDR3 sequence is 10 residues long. This chain's CDR3 is CAPKKAPQHF. The covered CDR3 bases are TGTGCCCCGAAAAAAGCACCC.

This clone occurred many times. The missing CDR3 end, 3 residues past where the read stops, is filled in from the germline J gene. This chain connects TRBV6-1 to TRBJ1-5, with D unresolved. V lost 3 bases, J lost 1 base, and 7 bases lay in between. CDR1 and CDR2 (germline): MNHNS, SASEGT. The CDR3 totals 14 residues. This chain's CDR3 is CASSDRRSNQPQHF. Partial CDR3 DNA: TGTGCCAGCAGTGATCGCAGGAGCAATCAGCCC.

This clone occurred many times. The read stops 3 residues short of the end of the CDR3; the missing end is completed from the germline J gene. The chain recombines TRBV4-2 with TRBJ2-1, with 7 positions matching TRBD2. Looked up from germline, CDR1 is LGHNA and CDR2 is YNFKEQ. The V and J ends lost 4 bases and 6 bases, in that order; junction bases with no gene match: 6. There are 14 residues in the CDR3. The CDR3 DNA, read in part, is TGTGCCAGCAGCCTCGGACTAGAAGGCAATGAG. It translates to CASSLGLEGNE. The full CDR3 protein is CASSLGLEGNEQFF.

This clone was recorded at least ten times. The sequence runs out 3 residues before the end of the CDR3; the remainder is reconstructed from the germline J gene. The V call is TRBV4-2, the J call TRBJ2-3, with TRBD2 matching 8 bases. V was clipped by 0 bases and J by 2 bases; unmatched bases: 7. Germline V gene lookup returns CDR1 LGHNA and CDR2 YNFKEQ. The CDR3 runs 17 residues. The CDR3 loop is CASSQDGGGGPTDTQYF. CDR3 DNA (partial): TGTGCCAGCAGCCAAGATGGAGGCGGGGGGCCCACAGATACG.

This clone was recorded many times. The read ends 3 residues early relative to the CDR3; the germline J gene fills the gap. The V and J genes are TRBV5-5 and TRBJ2-2, with 7 nucleotides matching TRBD2. The CDR3 runs 13 residues. CDR1 is SGHKS and CDR2 is YYEKEE in the germline V gene (reference sequence). V shed 7 bases and J 4 bases; nucleotides not matched to a gene: 4. The covered CDR3 bases are TGTGCCAGCTGGGAGGGGCTCACCGGGGAG. Its translation: CASWEGLTGE. The whole CDR3 region reads CASWEGLTGELFF.

This clone was recorded many times. The CDR3 end falls 3 residues outside the read, so it is completed with the germline J gene. This chain connects TRBV19 to TRBJ2-7; D perhaps matches TRBD2 (5 bases). Per the germline V gene, CDR1 is LNHDA and CDR2 is SQIVND (reference sequence). The V and J ends lost 7 bases and 0 bases respectively, with 19 bases between them. This CDR3 is built from 16 residues. The part of the CDR3 DNA that was read is TGTGCCAGTAAGCCCACCGTCGCGGGTAGCTCCTACGAG. Translated: CASKPTVAGSSYE. The CDR3, in full, reads CASKPTVAGSSYEQYF.

This clone was detected ten times or more. With the read ending 3 residues before the CDR3 end, the germline J gene is used to fill in that end. The chain joins TRBV19 to TRBJ2-7; 10 nucleotides line up with TRBD1. The CDR3 is made up of 14 amino acids. The germline CDR1 and CDR2 sequences are LNHDA and SQIVND (reference sequence). V shed 7 bases and J 5 bases; nucleotides not matched to a gene: 8. The CDR3 loop reads CASTSGTGVHEQYF. CDR3 DNA, as far as it was read: TGTGCCAGTACCTCCGGGACAGGGGTACACGAG. Filled out from reference TRBV19 and TRBJ2-7, the complete variable domain reads DGGITQSPKYLFRKEGQNVTLSCEQNLNHDAMYWYRQDPGQGLRLIYYSQIVNDFQKGDIAEGYSVSREKKESFPLTVTSAQKNPTAFYLCASTSGTGVHEQYFGPGTRLTVT.

This clone was counted at least ten times. With the read ending 3 residues before the CDR3 end, the germline J gene is used to fill in that end. The J gene is TRBJ1-2, the V gene TRBV29-1; TRBD1 agrees at 11 bases. Germline V gene data show CDR1 as SQVTM and CDR2 as ANQGSEA. J was trimmed by 6 bases and V by 6 bases; bases with no gene match: 15. The CDR3 runs to 16 residues. CDR3 bases read: TGCAGCGTCGACGGCTTTTTGGGACAGGGGGTGAATGGC. Protein product: CSVDGFLGQGVNG. The whole CDR3 protein reads CSVDGFLGQGVNGYTF.

This clone was counted ten times or more. The CDR3 end is not reached by the read, which stops 3 residues before it; the germline J gene fills it in. The chain joins TRBV5-8 to TRBJ1-4, with D unresolved. The CDR3 loop spans 15 amino acids. Trimming took 0 bases from V and 4 from J, leaving 10 bases between them. Germline lookup yields CDR1 SGHTS and CDR2 YDEGEE. The CDR3 region is CASSLGAAINEKLFF. CDR3 DNA (partial): TGTGCCAGCAGCTTGGGAGCCGCGATTAATGAAAAA.

This clone has a count of ten or more. The sequenced fragment ends 3 residues before the CDR3 boundary, so the rest is inferred from the germline J gene. The J gene is TRBJ2-1, the V gene TRBV11-3, with D possibly being TRBD2 (7 bases). This CDR3 comprises 15 residues. The germline V gene encodes CDR1 SGHNT and CDR2 YENEEA. With 4 bases removed from V and 9 bases from J, the gap between germline ends came to 19 bases. The sequenced CDR3 bases are TGTGCCAGCAGCTCAAGGGGGGGGTCAGCAGGTGAG. It encodes CASSSRGGSAGE. From start to end, the CDR3 is CASSSRGGSAGEQFF.

This clone was seen ten or more times. The read finishes 3 residues shy of the CDR3 end, and the germline J gene is used to complete it. The V call is TRBV7-2, the J call TRBJ2-7; 7 positions match TRBD1. V gave up 3 bases and J gave up 5 bases; unmatched junction bases: 4. The germline CDR1 and CDR2 sequences are SGHTA and FQGNSA. This CDR3 region has 13 residues. The sequenced part of the CDR3 DNA is TGTGCCAGCAGCTTGGACAGGAAGAACGAG. Translated: CASSLDRKNE. The full-length CDR3 reads as CASSLDRKNEQYF.